The source of this T cell receptor beta chain is a study of T cell responses to AZD1222 COVID-19 vaccine. Whole-study results and caveats: Just 5 to 7 people given AZD1222 tested seropositive at baseline.

Here immunoSEQ multiplex PCR was the method, and the copy in TCRdb shows in-frame clones only, minus some. The sample consists of approximately 150,000 clones, around 90% of them appearing once. On this clone itself: Its cognate antigen is unknown.

The CDR3 extends over 16 amino acids. The J segment lost 0 bases and the V segment lost 1 base, leaving 5 bases of the junction unmatched. Germline-derived CDR1 and CDR2 are SEHNR and FQNEAQ (reference sequence). Sequences were derived from peripheral blood, sampled 28 days after the second AZD1222 dose. The TCR originated in an adult who received the AZD1222 COVID-19 vaccine. The chain employs TRBV7-9 and TRBJ2-7; 8 nucleotides align to TRBD1. For the CDR3, the DNA is TGTGCCAGCAGCTTAGGGTTGGGACAGGTCTCCTACGAGCAGTACTTC. Translating it yields CASSLGLGQVSYEQYF.